The rows below give T cell receptor beta chains drawn from one sample of a study of control samples from healthy donors and cancer patients. Some clones are missing from TCRdb's copy, which holds only in-frame ones; the method was immunoSEQ multiplex PCR. The sample records roughly 51,000 clones, about nine tenths being singletons. The sequencing sample was made of PBMCs. The receptors here all came from a man in his forties with colorectal cancer. Both conserved end residues are part of each CDR3.

v_gene,j_gene,CDR3aa
TRBV5-1,TRBJ2-2,CASSLGQIAGELFF
TRBV10-3,TRBJ2-3,CAGASTDTQYF
TRBV27,TRBJ1-6,CASSLAGQNNSPLHF
TRBV3-1/TRBV3-2,TRBJ2-2,CASSQGRNTGELFF
TRBV7-8,TRBJ1-1,CASSLQGRISNTEAFF
TRBV5-4,TRBJ2-1,CASSLASGSYEQFF
TRBV2,TRBJ2-1,CASRGIAGGEQFF
TRBV28,TRBJ2-7,CASSLSRAYEGGEQYF
TRBV19,TRBJ1-3,CASTRGQTSSGNTIYF
TRBV11-2,TRBJ2-7,CASSLDRAHEQYF
TRBV27,TRBJ1-5,CASRLLGGNQPQHF
TRBV7-8,TRBJ2-5,CASSQRLTSGRSETQYF
TRBV19,TRBJ2-5,CASSNPRGGETQYF
TRBV4-3,TRBJ2-7,CASSQDASGLAVEQYF
TRBV7-6,TRBJ2-1,CASSPGWAGPNEQFF
TRBV24-1,TRBJ2-3,CATSDDREADTQYF
TRBV5-4,TRBJ2-7,CASSLTYEQYF
TRBV4-1,TRBJ1-1,CASSFQGIVTEAFF
TRBV18,TRBJ2-7,CASSPGQNSYEQYF
TRBV9,TRBJ2-2,CASSVEGQGTGELFF
TRBV10-3,TRBJ2-7,CAIGKRSSSGEQYF
TRBV7-8,TRBJ2-7,CASSLGGGYYEQYF
TRBV4-1,TRBJ1-1,CASSHDRGFDRDTEAFF